This TCR beta chain was captured in a study of T cells in Graves' hyperthyroidism and ophthalmopathy. Uncontrolled infection, other autoimmune disease, pregnancy and lactation each barred patients from inclusion. PBMCs were collected from an approximately 9.5 ml volume of fresh peripheral blood. This clonotype was recorded at least ten times. Looked up from germline, CDR1 is DFQATT and CDR2 is SNEGSKA (reference sequence). The V and J ends lost 5 bases and 0 bases respectively, with 11 bases between them. The CDR3 is 13 amino acids. Amplification targeted TCR beta CDR3 regions from RNA transcripts. A first-round RT-PCR of the TCR CDR3 used the HTBI primer set. TCRdb re-called the multiplex PCR reads through MiXCR, storing one row per CDR3 protein. The sample lists roughly 250,000 distinct CDR3 sequences, around 17% occurring once.

This sequence originates from a woman aged 18-29 years with Graves' ophthalmopathy. The chain has TRBV20-1 and TRBJ2-7; D perhaps matches TRBD2 (5 bases). The sample comprised blood. The CDR3 DNA follows: TGCAGTGCTCGTCCTAGCATCTCCTACGAGCAGTACTTC. This sequence encodes CSARPSISYEQYF.